This TCR beta chain comes out of a study of a mutant IDH1 vaccine in newly diagnosed glioma. About the study: Patients were pretreated with radiotherapy, temozolomide, or both, mostly both.

Documented time point: week 11, during vaccination. In the vaccine, a single dose held 300 ug of the mutant IDH1 20-mer peptide, along with topical imiquimod. The donors' diagnosis was new WHO grade 3 or 4 astrocytoma that was IDH1-mutant and ATRX-lost. Per the germline V gene, CDR1 is MDHEN and CDR2 is SYDVKM. V was cut by 6 bases and J by 4 bases, with 12 bases left in between. The CDR3 is made up of 13 amino acids. For this clone: Antigen: not known.

Data came from immunoSEQ multiplex PCR; TCRdb stores just in-frame clones and leaves some out. The repertoire holds around 31,000 clones, with approximately 78% as singletons. V and J are TRBV28 and TRBJ1-2; D is perhaps TRBD1 (6 bases). The clonotype was recovered from a man between 25 and 39 years old with glioma. This material consisted of PBMCs, taken from a glioma patient whose treatment included an IDH1 peptide vaccine. The CDR3 sequence: CASRLGTSYGYTF. The CDR3 DNA follows: TGTGCCAGCAGGTTAGGGACATCCTATGGCTACACCTTC.